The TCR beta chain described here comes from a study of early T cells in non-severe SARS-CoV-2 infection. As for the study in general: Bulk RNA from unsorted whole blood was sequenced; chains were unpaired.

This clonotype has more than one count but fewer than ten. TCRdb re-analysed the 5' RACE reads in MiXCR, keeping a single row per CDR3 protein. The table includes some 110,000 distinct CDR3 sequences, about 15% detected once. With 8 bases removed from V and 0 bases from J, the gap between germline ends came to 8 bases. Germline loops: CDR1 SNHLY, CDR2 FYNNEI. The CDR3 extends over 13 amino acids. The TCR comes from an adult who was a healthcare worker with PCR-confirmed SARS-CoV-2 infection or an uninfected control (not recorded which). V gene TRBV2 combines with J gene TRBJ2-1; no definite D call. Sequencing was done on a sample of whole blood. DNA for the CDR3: TGTGCCAGCGTCACAGACTCCTACAATGAGCAGTTCTTC. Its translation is CASVTDSYNEQFF.